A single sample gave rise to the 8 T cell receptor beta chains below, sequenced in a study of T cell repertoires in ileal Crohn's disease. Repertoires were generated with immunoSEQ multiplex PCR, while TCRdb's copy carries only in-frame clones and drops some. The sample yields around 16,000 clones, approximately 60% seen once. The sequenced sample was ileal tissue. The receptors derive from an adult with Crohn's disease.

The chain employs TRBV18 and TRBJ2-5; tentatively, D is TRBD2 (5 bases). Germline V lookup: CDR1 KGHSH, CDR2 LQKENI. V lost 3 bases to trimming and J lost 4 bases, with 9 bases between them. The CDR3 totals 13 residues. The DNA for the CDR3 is TGTGCCAGCTCACCGCGGGCGCGAGAGACCCAGTACTTC. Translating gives CASSPRARETQYF.

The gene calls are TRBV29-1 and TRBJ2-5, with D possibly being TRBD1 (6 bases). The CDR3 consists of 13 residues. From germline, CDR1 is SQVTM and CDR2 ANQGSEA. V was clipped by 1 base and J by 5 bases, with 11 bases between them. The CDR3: CSVEVGAGETQYF. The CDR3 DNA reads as TGCAGCGTTGAAGTGGGGGCAGGGGAGACCCAGTACTTC. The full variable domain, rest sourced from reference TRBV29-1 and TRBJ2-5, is SAVISQKPSRDICQRGTSLTIQCQVDSQVTMMFWYRQQPGQSLTLIATANQGSEATYESGFVIDKFPISRPNLTFSTLTVSNMSPEDSSIYLCSVEVGAGETQYFGPGTRLLVL.

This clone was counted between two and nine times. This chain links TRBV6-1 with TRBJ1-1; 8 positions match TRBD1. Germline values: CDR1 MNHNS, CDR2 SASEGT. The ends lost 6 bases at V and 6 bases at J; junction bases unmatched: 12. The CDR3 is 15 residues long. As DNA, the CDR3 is TGTGCCAGCAGCCGTCGGACAGGGAAGTTGTCTGAAGCTTTCTTT. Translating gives CASSRRTGKLSEAFF.

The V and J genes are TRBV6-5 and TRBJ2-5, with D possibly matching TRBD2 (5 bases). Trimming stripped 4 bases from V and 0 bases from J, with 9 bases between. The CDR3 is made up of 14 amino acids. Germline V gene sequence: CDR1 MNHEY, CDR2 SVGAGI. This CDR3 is CASSFRGYQETQYF. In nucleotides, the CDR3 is TGTGCCAGCAGTTTCCGAGGGTACCAAGAGACCCAGTACTTC.

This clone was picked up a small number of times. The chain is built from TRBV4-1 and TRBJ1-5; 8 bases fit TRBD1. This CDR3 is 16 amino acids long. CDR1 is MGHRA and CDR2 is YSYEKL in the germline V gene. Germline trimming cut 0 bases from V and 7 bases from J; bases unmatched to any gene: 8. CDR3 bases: TGCGCCAGCAGCCAAGAATTCGGACAGGGCCGCCAGCCCCAGCATTTT. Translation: CASSQEFGQGRQPQHF.

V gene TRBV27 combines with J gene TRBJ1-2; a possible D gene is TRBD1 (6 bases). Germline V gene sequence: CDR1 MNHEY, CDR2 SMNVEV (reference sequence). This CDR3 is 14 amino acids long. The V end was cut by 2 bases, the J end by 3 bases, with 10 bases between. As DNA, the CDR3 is TGTGCCAGCAGTTTAAGCAGGGGACACTATGGCTACACCTTC. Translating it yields CASSLSRGHYGYTF.

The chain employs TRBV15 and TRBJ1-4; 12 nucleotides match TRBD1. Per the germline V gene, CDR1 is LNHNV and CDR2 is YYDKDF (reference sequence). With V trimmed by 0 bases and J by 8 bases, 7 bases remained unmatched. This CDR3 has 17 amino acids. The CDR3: CATSRDLGTGGSEKLFF. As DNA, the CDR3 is TGTGCCACCAGCAGAGATCTCGGGACAGGGGGCTCCGAAAAACTGTTTTTT.

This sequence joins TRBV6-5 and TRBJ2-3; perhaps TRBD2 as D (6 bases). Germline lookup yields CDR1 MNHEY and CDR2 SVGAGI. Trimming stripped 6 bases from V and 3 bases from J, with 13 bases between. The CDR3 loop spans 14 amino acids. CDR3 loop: CASRGRSGTDTQYF. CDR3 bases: TGTGCCAGCAGAGGGAGGAGCGGAACAGATACGCAGTATTTT.